This T cell receptor (beta chain) is from a study of graft-versus-host responses after intestinal transplantation. Notes on the study in general: Early HvG declines after transplant were associated with peak circulating GvH clone levels.

The CDR3 runs 12 residues. V lost 5 bases, J lost 6 bases, and 9 bases lay in between. CDR1 and CDR2 from the germline V gene are PRHDT and FYEKMQ (reference sequence). Using immunoSEQ multiplex PCR, the repertoire was profiled, and TCRdb retains in-frame clones only, with some absent. The repertoire holds tens of thousands of clones, with about 93% as singletons. Regarding this clone: Its antigen is still unknown.

The material sequenced was PBMCs, taken 786 days after a first intestinal transplant, on the day of a second. V and J are TRBV13 and TRBJ2-3; D perhaps matches TRBD2 (5 bases). The origin of this receptor is a human patient who received an intestinal transplant, so some T cells may come from the graft donor. CDR3 DNA sequence: TGTGCCAGCAGCCGGGGAGCGGATACGCAGTATTTT. Amino acids: CASSRGADTQYF. Together with reference TRBV13 and TRBJ2-3, the CDR3 gives the full variable domain: AAGVIQSPRHLIKEKRETATLKCYPIPRHDTVYWYQQGPGQDPQFLISFYEKMQSDKGSIPDRFSAQQFSDYHSELNMSSLELGDSALYFCASSRGADTQYFGPGTRLTVL.